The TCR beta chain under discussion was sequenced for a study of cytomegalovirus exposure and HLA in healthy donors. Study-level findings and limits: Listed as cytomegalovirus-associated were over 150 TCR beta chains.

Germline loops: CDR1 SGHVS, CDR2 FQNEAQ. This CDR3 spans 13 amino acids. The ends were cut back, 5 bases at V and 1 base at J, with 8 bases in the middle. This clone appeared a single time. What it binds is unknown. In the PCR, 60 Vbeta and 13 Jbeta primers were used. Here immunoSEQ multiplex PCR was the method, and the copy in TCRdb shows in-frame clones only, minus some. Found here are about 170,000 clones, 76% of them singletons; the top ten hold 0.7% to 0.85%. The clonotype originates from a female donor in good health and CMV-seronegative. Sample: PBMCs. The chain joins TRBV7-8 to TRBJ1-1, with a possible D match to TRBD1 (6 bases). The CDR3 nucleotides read TGTGCCAGCAGCAGACAGGCGAACACTGAAGCTTTCTTT. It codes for CASSRQANTEAFF. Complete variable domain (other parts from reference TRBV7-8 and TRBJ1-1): GAGVSQSPRYKVAKRGQDVALRCDPISGHVSLFWYQQALGQGPEFLTYFQNEAQLDKSGLPSDRFFAERPEGSVSTLKIQRTQQEDSAVYLCASSRQANTEAFFGQGTRLTVV.